This entry concerns a single TCR beta chain. Its specificity is not known. In the authors' workflow: Sequence data from immunoSEQ were junction-only and lacked quality scores; consequently, filtering differed. The method was immunoSEQ multiplex PCR; TCRdb's version includes in-frame clones alone and lacks a portion of them. Clone size and the V and J calls come from that table; the DNA yielded D and trimming. The sample has 2,500,000 or so clones, approximately 93% seen once; the top ten hold around 0.37%. This entry belongs to a study of shared clonotypes between healthy human individuals. Study-level findings and limits: Rarefaction showed that sequencing of sorted subsets was incomplete (despite large depth). Some naive CD4 clonotypes, around 5%, turned up in common across several donors.

Germline CDR1 reads SGHRS; CDR2 reads YFSETQ. The trim removed 0 bases at V and 5 bases at J, leaving 10 bases unmatched. The CDR3 is made up of 17 amino acids. This TCR came from a man between 18 and 29 years old in good health. Some clones in this sample may be carry-over from other donors' samples. This sequence joins TRBV5-1 and TRBJ2-2; 7 nucleotides line up with TRBD2. The sample was naive CD4+ T cells from PBMCs. Subset defined: CD45RA+ positively selected. This chain's CDR3 is CASSLAGGSLGTGELFF. The CDR3 nucleotides are TGCGCCAGCAGCTTGGCCGGCGGGAGCTTAGGTACCGGGGAGCTGTTTTTT.